Listed below are T cell receptor beta chains from one sample, sequenced in a study of T-cell reconstitution after alpha-beta-depleted transplantation in children. From the PCR reads, TCRdb called clonotypes with MiXCR, one entry per CDR3 protein. The sample consists of some 340,000 distinct CDR3 sequences, 10% of them appearing once. The sequences come from PBMCs from the stem cell graft donor, collected from the stem cell graft. Receptors originate from a human donor who donated a stem cell graft to a child with acute lymphoblastic leukemia. Both conserved end residues are trimmed from each CDR3. For some rows the clone size is stated as once, few or many, or as a class when expanded; others skip it.

V gene	J gene	clone size	CDR3 protein
TRBV7-9	TRBJ2-5	NA	ASSLSPAAETQY
TRBV7-2	TRBJ2-1	many	ASSFGSSAYNEQF
TRBV5-6	TRBJ1-5	few	ASSLGSRTYQPQH
TRBV7-2	TRBJ2-3	many	ASSLASGRTPNTDTQY
TRBV20-1	TRBJ2-7	few	SASAGVSREQY
TRBV7-9	TRBJ2-3	few	ASSLARSGRASDTQY
TRBV7-9	TRBJ2-3	many	ASSLGDRVADTQY
TRBV27	TRBJ2-1	NA	ASCRLGLGSYNEQF
TRBV5-1	TRBJ2-1	many	ASSGVRDNEQF
TRBV7-3	TRBJ2-1	few	ASSLPGGIFGSYNEQF
TRBV21-1	TRBJ2-7	many	ASSKVGLEQY
TRBV9	TRBJ2-1	many	ASSVGQGPYNEQF
TRBV12-3/TRBV12-4	TRBJ2-2	NA	ASSRQAANTGELF
TRBV9	TRBJ2-1	NA	ASSLLTSGRYNEQF
TRBV4-1	TRBJ2-7	few	ASSQETSSHEQY
TRBV27	TRBJ1-2	few	ASSLSPDRVWGYT
TRBV7-6	TRBJ2-7	NA	ASGKRRGDYEQY
TRBV18	TRBJ2-7	many	ASSPGVGYEQY
TRBV5-1	TRBJ2-1	many	ASSLVGTSGSDEQF
TRBV12-3/TRBV12-4	TRBJ2-1	few	ASIPGQSYNEQF
TRBV27	TRBJ1-3	few	ASALRGTNTIY
TRBV7-9	TRBJ1-2	few	ATGTRISGDYGYT
TRBV3-1	TRBJ2-1	NA	ASSEALVQEPYNEQF
TRBV12-3/TRBV12-4	TRBJ1-1	many	ASTYSATEAF
TRBV7-2	TRBJ2-1	NA	ASSFTSGRVNEQF
TRBV28	TRBJ1-6	many	ASSSGVNSPLH
TRBV11-2	TRBJ1-2	many	ASSLLQGGNYGYT
TRBV15	TRBJ2-6	few	ATSRDGGSAGANVLT